Following are 2 T cell receptor beta chains from one sample sequenced in a study of regulatory T cells in long-lasting Graves disease. Time point here: newly diagnosed GD, antithyroid drugs for less than 3 months. Extracted PBMC RNA gave rise to the TCR library. Relying on iRepertoire HTBI primers and Arm-PCR of CDR3 regions, the team built TCR beta libraries. In TCRdb, the multiplex PCR reads were re-called with MiXCR into one record per CDR3 protein. This sample has around 500,000 distinct CDR3 sequences, with approximately 16% found just once. These data were likewise used in another study, on T cells in Graves' hyperthyroidism and ophthalmopathy.

This specimen was peripheral blood mononuclear cells (PBMCs), taken at new diagnosis, from a patient treated with antithyroid drugs. The receptors come from a woman aged 35-65 years with Graves disease.

This clonotype was observed many times. The V gene is TRBV6-1, the J gene TRBJ2-3; 12 bases fit TRBD2. The V gene's germline CDR1 is MNHNS and CDR2 SASEGT. This CDR3 spans 17 amino acids. The J segment lost 1 base and the V segment lost 5 bases, leaving 7 bases of the junction unmatched. The CDR3 sequence: CASSRLAGGPGTDTQYF. The CDR3 DNA is TGTGCCAGCAGTCGGCTAGCGGGGGGGCCAGGCACAGATACGCAGTATTTT.

In this sample, this clonotype turned up many times. V usage is TRBV12-3 or TRBV12-4 and J usage is TRBJ2-3; D possibly corresponds to TRBD1 (6 bases). The V end lost 6 bases, the J end lost 1 base, and 17 bases lay between the germline ends. This CDR3 is 16 amino acids long. The CDR3 nucleotides read TGTGCCAGCAGCCACAGGGTGTCAGCACGCACAGATACGCAGTATTTT. This sequence encodes CASSHRVSARTDTQYF.